This T cell receptor beta chain was captured in a study of T cell repertoires in cytomegalovirus infection. Study summary: Recently identified HLA-C-restricted CMV epitopes were used, and well-studied HLA-B-restricted CMV epitopes were used as well. CMV infection and matching HLA type were both indicated by public TCR beta signatures.

Study-wide points: Clonotypes of TCR beta that were HLA-C-restricted and CMV-specific dominated the ex vivo response. Totalled public TCR beta family frequency picked out people who carried CMV plus the relevant HLA.

In the case of this clonotype: As yet, its antigen is unknown.

TCRdb called the reads again in MiXCR, with one record for every CDR3 protein. The sample gives some 920,000 distinct CDR3 sequences, roughly 30% of which show up once; about 14% is in the top ten. This sequence originates from a human donor in good health (CMV status not recorded). Some clones in this sample may be carry-over from other donors' samples. Material: cultured CD8+ T cells from PBMCs, obtained from culture after CMV antigen stimulation.

In DNA, the CDR3 is TGTGCCAGCAGTTTGGAACAGGGTGACCAGCATTTT. This codes for CASSLEQGDQHF. The gene calls are TRBV12-3 or TRBV12-4 and TRBJ1-5; tentatively, D is TRBD1 (6 bases). Between the trimmed V and J ends, which lost 3 bases and 12 bases, there was a span of 12 bases. The CDR3 spans 12 residues.